This T cell receptor (beta chain) is drawn from a study of graft-versus-host responses after intestinal transplantation (dated by TCRdb to about 2021). Turning to the overall study: Recipients received multivisceral, liver-intestinal, or isolated intestinal transplants. Anti-thymocyte globulin induction was given to all recipients, followed by maintenance tacrolimus and steroids for two to four years. Bulk TCR-beta CDR3 sequencing was used to track graft-versus-host and host-versus-graft alloreactive T cell clones in the graft, circulation and bone marrow after intestinal transplantation. To identify alloreactive clones, pre-transplant mixed lymphocyte reaction products were sequenced and then compared with unstimulated pre-transplant donor and recipient T cells. A cohort of around 25 intestinal transplant recipients, including one retransplant, was enrolled, and a few patients lacking pretransplant specimens were excluded. Donor T cell macrochimerism was defined as a peak of at least 4% donor T cells among recipient peripheral blood mononuclear cells. Rather than being sequenced by the commercial service, samples from a few later patients were sequenced in-house on an Illumina MiSeq and processed with MiXCR. Broad study findings and their caveats: In patients with donor T cell macrochimerism, the allografts had high GvH to HvG T cell clonal ratios. The relatively low number and heterogeneity of intestinal transplant patients limited the conclusions. Early after transplant, peak levels of circulating GvH clones were found to be associated with declines in HvG clones. GvH clones turned up in recipient bone marrow, with some appearing earlier in ileal mucosa or blood, a pattern consistent with an intestinal mucosal origin.

Libraries were built with the immunoSEQ multiplex PCR assay. In most patients, genomic DNA was isolated using the Qiagen DNeasy Blood and Tissue Kit and sent frozen to Adaptive Biotechnologies for TCR sequencing. High-throughput TCR-beta CDR3 sequencing of genomic DNA from most patients was performed by Adaptive Biotechnologies. The original methods were these. Adaptive's ImmunoSEQ software was the source of the TCR sequencing data for over 15 patients, while three other patients were processed with MiXCR and VDJtools. To correct CD4 versus CD8 sorting errors, any sequence found in both subsets at a frequency ratio below 5:1 was removed. CDR3 nucleotide sequences shared between donor and recipient were removed because the origin of such sequences could not be assigned. To count as alloreactive, a clone needed at least 2-fold expansion over unstimulated cells and a minimum CFSE-low frequency of 0.002% (template counts) or 0.001% (read counts). A clone was considered mappable if detected in the sequenced pre-transplant spleen, lymph node, or MLR CFSE-low populations of the donor or recipient. Cumulative frequency of alloreactive clones was calculated as a percentage of all sequences weighted by copy number. Imported from immuneACCESS, the table was reduced by TCRdb to in-frame sequences with V and J called. These copies leave out some clones; in studies compared against another copy, an unresolved V gene accounts for under half, and the cause of the remainder is not known. V, J and clone size are those of that table, while D and trimming were read from the DNA. In all, the sample holds some 85,000 clones, and 85% to 95% of those were seen once. The ten largest clones add up to about 0.4% of the sample.

In light of the paper, this sample's time point label describes: cells obtained before transplantation from donor or recipient. CD3+CD4+ and CD3+CD8+ populations were FACS-sorted from unstimulated pre-transplant donor and recipient cells taken from spleen or lymph nodes. V gives up 2 bases and J gives up 5 bases, and the segment between their germline ends measures 4 bases. As encoded in the germline V gene (reference sequence), CDR1 is SGHNT while CDR2 is YYREEE. The CDR3 measures 12 amino acids from cysteine to phenylalanine. Only the CDR3 DNA is retained, 36 bases long and in frame from the first base. Concerning this clone itself: The antigen it recognizes is unknown. It has no much larger one-base neighbor in the sample; base qualities were not kept. Other DNA sequences of this sample code for an identical CDR3.

This clonotype was sampled from a human donor who was the organ donor for an intestinal transplant. The sequence joins TRBV5-4 to TRBJ2-2; the D gene remains uncertain. The source material was unstimulated CD8+ T cells sorted from spleen or lymph node cells, sampled before transplant. The DNA sequence is as follows: TGTGCCAGCAGCTTCCTAACCGGGGAGCTGTTTTTT. Its product reads: CASSFLTGELFF.